There are a few counts of the clone carrying this T cell receptor beta chain. Its antigen is currently unknown. This entry belongs to a study of T-cell memory formation after mild COVID-19. Study results and caveats: Clones that contracted from day 15 to 85 had balanced CD4/CD8; later expanders were CD4+ biased.

TCRdb re-called the 5' RACE reads through MiXCR, storing one row per CDR3 protein. The data contain more than 250,000 distinct CDR3 sequences, about a sixth of them singletons. Germline CDR1 and CDR2: MGHRA and YSYEKL. J gave up 8 bases and V 0 bases, and 11 bases lay outside the gene matches. The CDR3 spans 17 residues. Sample: PBMCs or a T cell subset sorted from them (not recorded which). The chain is built from TRBV4-1 and TRBJ2-2; 8 nucleotides match TRBD2. The TCR sequence derives from a man younger than 30 who had mild COVID-19 (a few samples of this study predate the infection). Cell type and time point are not known. For the CDR3, the DNA is TGCGCCAGCAGCCAAGATTATACGGGGGGGCCTTCAGGGGAGCTGTTTTTT. As protein: CASSQDYTGGPSGELFF.